The 9 T cell receptor beta chains presented below share a single source sample, sequenced in a study of technical replicates of blood from a handful of donors. Data came from immunoSEQ multiplex PCR; TCRdb stores just in-frame clones and leaves some out. The sample lists about 82,000 clones, 94% occurring once. The sequencing input was T cells isolated from PBMCs. These receptors came from a human donor in good health.

This rearrangement joins TRBV6-5 to TRBJ2-2; 7 bases are shared with TRBD1. This CDR3 spans 15 amino acids. Germline-derived CDR1 and CDR2 are MNHEY and SVGAGI. With 2 bases clipped from V and 6 bases from J, the junction kept 6 bases outside the gene matches. The CDR3 here is CASSYDRVKAGELFF. In DNA, the CDR3 is TGTGCCAGCAGTTACGACAGGGTGAAAGCCGGGGAGCTGTTTTTT.

The chain is built from TRBV9 and TRBJ1-1; D is perhaps TRBD1 (6 bases). This CDR3 comprises 15 residues. Germline V gene data show CDR1 as SGDLS and CDR2 as YYNGEE. V lost 2 bases to trimming and J lost 0 bases, with 11 bases between them. CDR3 coding DNA: TGTGCCAGCAGCGTCCGCGGGGGGCTGAACACTGAAGCTTTCTTT. It translates to CASSVRGGLNTEAFF.

The gene calls are TRBV10-1 and TRBJ2-7; D may be TRBD2 (5 bases). The CDR3 has 13 residues. Per the germline V gene, CDR1 is WNHNN and CDR2 is SYGVQD (reference sequence). Trimming removed 5 bases at V and 1 base at J, with 9 bases between. Here the CDR3 reads CASSKEGSYEQYF. The DNA for the CDR3 is TGCGCCAGCAGTAAAGAGGGATCCTACGAGCAGTACTTC.

V gene TRBV30 combines with J gene TRBJ2-7, with 7 bases aligning to TRBD2. The CDR3 runs to 13 residues. With V trimmed by 3 bases and J by 0 bases, 2 bases remained unmatched. Germline assignment: CDR1 GTSNPN and CDR2 SVGIG (reference sequence). The CDR3 here is CAWRKRDSYEQYF. In DNA, the CDR3 is TGTGCCTGGAGAAAGCGGGACTCCTACGAGCAGTACTTC.

This chain links TRBV6-1 with TRBJ2-7, with TRBD1 matching 7 bases. V shed 2 bases, J shed 0 bases, and the junction held 1 base outside the gene matches. The germline V gene has CDR1 MNHNS and CDR2 SASEGT. The CDR3 sequence is 14 residues long. The CDR3 spells CASSERDSSYEQYF. The CDR3, as DNA: TGTGCCAGCAGTGAACGGGACAGCTCCTACGAGCAGTACTTC.

This chain uses TRBV10-3 with TRBJ1-2, with 8 bases identical to TRBD1. The germline V gene encodes CDR1 ENHRY and CDR2 SYGVKD. This CDR3 region has 13 residues. V shed 4 bases, J shed 8 bases, and the junction held 6 bases outside the gene matches. The CDR3 protein is CAISGQGAGGYTF. As DNA, the CDR3 is TGTGCCATCAGTGGGCAGGGGGCAGGAGGCTACACCTTC.

This chain uses TRBV19 with TRBJ1-2, with D perhaps matching TRBD1 (6 bases). This CDR3 comprises 14 residues. Germline values: CDR1 LNHDA, CDR2 SQIVND (reference sequence). V lost 3 bases to trimming and J lost 0 bases, with 8 bases between them. This CDR3 is CASSIGTPNYGYTF. As DNA, the CDR3 is TGTGCCAGTAGTATCGGGACACCTAACTATGGCTACACCTTC.

This clone occurred a few times. V and J are TRBV30 and TRBJ1-4; D may be TRBD1 (5 bases). CDR3 length equals 15 residues. The V gene's germline CDR1 is GTSNPN and CDR2 SVGIG (reference sequence). The V gene lost 5 bases and the J gene lost 7 bases, with 20 bases spanning the gap. CDR3 DNA: TGTGCCTGGGGAACCTTGGGGGGTATTGGTGAAAAACTGTTTTTT. This codes for CAWGTLGGIGEKLFF.

In this sample, this clone turned up once. The chain is built from TRBV6-5 and TRBJ2-5; 15 positions agree with TRBD2. CDR1 is MNHEY and CDR2 is SVGAGI in the germline V gene. The CDR3 consists of 14 residues. The trim removed 6 bases at V and 6 bases at J, leaving 2 bases unmatched. The CDR3 loop is CASSGLAGGKTQYF. CDR3 DNA: TGTGCCAGCAGCGGACTAGCGGGAGGGAAGACCCAGTACTTC.